This is a list of T cell receptor beta chains from one sample in a study of blood T cell repertoires in COVID-19. TCRdb's table, derived via immunoSEQ multiplex PCR, lists solely in-frame clones and lacks some. The sample has around 160,000 clones, more than 75% seen once. The sequencing sample was made of PBMCs or T cells enriched from blood (not recorded which). The receptors originated from a woman under 40 with acute COVID-19. CDR3s include the opening cysteine and the closing phenylalanine or tryptophan. A D gene is named only where the DNA matches it firmly. A row's size may be missing; if present it is once, few, many or a size class.

J	V	length	D	size	CDR3	DNA
TRBJ1-4	TRBV3-1/TRBV3-2	17	-	few	CASSQDGAWPTNEKLFF	TGTGCCAGCAGCCAAGATGGTGCCTGGCCAACTAATGAAAAACTGTTTTTT
TRBJ2-7	TRBV4-2	15	-	-	CASSQDRGGSYEQYF	TGTGCCAGCAGCCAAGATAGGGGGGGCTCCTACGAGCAGTACTTC
TRBJ2-5	TRBV6-2/TRBV6-3	13	-	once	CASSYPARETQYF	TGTGCCAGCAGTTACCCAGCGCGGGAGACCCAGTACTTC
TRBJ2-3	TRBV7-2	15	-	-	CASSDRGGNTDTQYF	TGTGCCAGCAGTGACAGGGGAGGGAACACAGATACGCAGTATTTT
TRBJ2-1	TRBV10-3	16	TRBD2	-	CAISDGGTSGENEQFF	TGTGCCATCAGTGATGGCGGGACTAGCGGAGAGAATGAGCAGTTCTTC
TRBJ2-3	TRBV7-7	13	-	once	CASSTLSADTQYF	TGTGCTAGCAGCACGTTGTCGGCAGATACGCAGTATTTT
TRBJ1-2	TRBV19	15	TRBD1	once	CASSMGQGGVDGYTF	TGTGCCAGTAGTATGGGACAGGGAGGGGTGGATGGCTACACCTTC
TRBJ1-1	TRBV11-2	13	-	-	CASSLVQSTEAFF	TGTGCCAGCAGCTTAGTACAGAGCACTGAAGCTTTCTTT
TRBJ1-3	TRBV7-2	16	-	-	CASSLGVGGLGNTIYF	TGTGCCAGCAGCTTAGGGGTAGGGGGTCTCGGAAACACCATATATTTT
TRBJ1-4	TRBV7-2	16	-	-	CASSLVGGQSNEKLFF	TGTGCCAGCAGCTTAGTCGGTGGACAGAGTAATGAAAAACTGTTTTTT
TRBJ2-5	TRBV24-1	17	TRBD1	-	CATSDDDRGGFQETQYF	TGTGCCACCAGTGATGACGACAGGGGCGGATTCCAAGAGACCCAGTACTTC
TRBJ2-7	TRBV7-9	17	TRBD2	-	CASSLGSLAGGNYEQYF	TGTGCCAGCAGCTTAGGATCACTAGCGGGAGGAAACTACGAGCAGTACTTC
TRBJ1-5	TRBV19	16	-	-	CASSSRGISSNQPQHF	TGTGCCAGTAGTTCCCGGGGGATTTCTAGCAATCAGCCCCAGCATTTT
TRBJ1-3	TRBV30	13	-	-	CAWSVNSRNTIYF	TGTGCCTGGAGTGTGAATAGTAGAAACACCATATATTTT
TRBJ1-2	TRBV2	16	-	-	CASSEALGGVGGGYTF	TGTGCCAGCAGTGAAGCGCTTGGTGGGGTAGGAGGCGGCTACACCTTC
TRBJ1-2	TRBV13	16	TRBD1	-	CASSLGQGATPYGYTF	TGTGCCAGCAGCTTAGGGCAGGGGGCGACACCCTATGGCTACACCTTC
TRBJ1-4	TRBV30	19	-	-	CAWSVPSGTSSSQREKLFF	TGTGCCTGGAGTGTCCCCTCAGGGACATCATCTTCCCAACGTGAAAAACTGTTTTTT
TRBJ1-1	TRBV28	16	TRBD1	once	CASQTQTGSVLPEAFF	TGTGCCAGCCAAACTCAGACAGGGTCAGTATTGCCTGAAGCTTTCTTT
TRBJ2-7	TRBV7-2	16	TRBD2	-	CASSLGLAGGQGEQYF	TGTGCCAGCAGCTTAGGACTAGCGGGAGGGCAAGGCGAGCAGTACTTC
TRBJ2-7	TRBV5-4	14	-	-	CASSFRPGPYEQYF	TGTGCCAGCAGCTTCCGGCCTGGGCCCTACGAGCAGTACTTC
TRBJ1-2	TRBV30	13	-	-	CAWSLGGGYGYTF	TGTGCCTGGAGTCTCGGAGGCGGCTATGGCTACACCTTC
TRBJ2-7	TRBV4-1	15	TRBD2	-	CASSQLGLVPHEQYF	TGCGCCAGCAGTCAACTAGGACTAGTACCGCACGAGCAGTACTTC
TRBJ2-1	TRBV19	12	-	-	CASSIGGPKQFF	TGTGCCAGTAGTATTGGGGGCCCTAAGCAGTTCTTC
TRBJ2-4	TRBV28	15	-	-	CASSSAGATKNIQYF	TGTGCCAGCAGTTCGGCAGGGGCAACCAAAAACATTCAGTACTTC
TRBJ1-2	TRBV29-1	16	-	-	CSVGRGAGVRNYGYTF	TGCAGCGTTGGGCGGGGGGCAGGAGTAAGAAACTATGGCTACACCTTC
TRBJ1-5	TRBV28	15	TRBD1	-	CASTIGDRGNQPQHF	TGTGCCAGCACCATAGGGGACAGGGGAAATCAGCCCCAGCATTTT
TRBJ1-2	TRBV7-2	11	-	-	CASSPSYGYTF	TGTGCCAGCAGCCCTAGCTATGGCTACACCTTC
TRBJ2-1	TRBV19	14	-	-	CASSINGYGDEQFF	TGTGCCAGTAGTATTAATGGTTACGGAGATGAGCAGTTCTTC
TRBJ1-5	TRBV6-1	19	TRBD1	-	CASSARRTGGSGGNQPQHF	TGTGCCAGCAGTGCTAGGCGGACAGGGGGCAGCGGGGGCAATCAGCCCCAGCATTTT
TRBJ2-1	TRBV3-1/TRBV3-2	17	TRBD2	-	CASSQEGSGRVNNEQFF	TGTGCCAGCAGCCAAGAAGGAAGCGGGAGGGTAAATAATGAGCAGTTCTTC
TRBJ2-1	TRBV9	17	-	-	CASSAHTGGMSYNEQFF	TGTGCCAGCAGCGCCCATACCGGCGGGATGTCCTACAATGAGCAGTTCTTC
TRBJ2-3	TRBV24-1	17	TRBD1	once	CATSDLGRDSATDTQYF	TGTGCCACCAGTGATTTAGGCCGGGACAGTGCCACAGATACGCAGTATTTT
TRBJ1-1	TRBV18	14	-	-	CASSQGALNTEAFF	TGTGCCAGCTCACAGGGAGCTCTGAACACTGAAGCTTTCTTT
TRBJ2-2	TRBV10-1	15	TRBD1	-	CASSDRTGTTGELFF	TGCGCCAGCAGTGACCGGACAGGGACCACCGGGGAGCTGTTTTTT
TRBJ1-4	TRBV15	16	-	-	CATSRDWGPTNEKLFF	TGTGCCACCAGCAGAGATTGGGGCCCAACTAATGAAAAACTGTTTTTT
TRBJ2-5	TRBV27	12	TRBD2	-	CASKRGQETQYF	TGTGCCAGCAAGCGGGGGCAAGAGACCCAGTACTTC
TRBJ2-1	TRBV7-2	17	TRBD2	-	CASSSFSGGRAVSEQFF	TGTGCCAGCAGCTCATTTTCGGGCGGGAGGGCCGTTAGTGAGCAGTTCTTC
TRBJ2-7	TRBV5-1	13	-	-	CASSLAGSYEQYF	TGCGCCAGCAGCTTGGCAGGGTCCTACGAGCAGTACTTC
TRBJ2-7	TRBV15	14	TRBD1	-	CATSRDQGAVEQYF	TGTGCCACCAGCAGAGATCAGGGGGCGGTCGAGCAGTACTTC
TRBJ2-1	TRBV10-3	17	TRBD2	-	CAISERALAGEGNEQFF	TGTGCCATCAGTGAGCGTGCCCTAGCGGGAGAGGGGAATGAGCAGTTCTTC
TRBJ2-3	TRBV14	11	-	-	CASGSADTQYF	TGTGCCAGCGGGAGTGCAGATACGCAGTATTTT
TRBJ2-3	TRBV5-4	16	-	-	CASSLASTGLTDTQYF	TGTGCCAGCAGCTTGGCCAGCACAGGGTTGACAGATACGCAGTATTTT
TRBJ2-7	TRBV10-2	16	TRBD2	-	CASSVGLAGGPHEQYF	TGCGCCAGCAGTGTGGGACTAGCGGGAGGGCCCCACGAGCAGTACTTC
TRBJ1-3	TRBV7-2	14	-	-	CASSLQGSGNTIYF	TGTGCCAGCAGCTTGCAGGGCTCTGGAAACACCATATATTTT
TRBJ2-5	TRBV7-3	14	TRBD1	-	CASSRQGAYETQYF	TGTGCCAGCAGCCGACAGGGGGCTTATGAGACCCAGTACTTC
TRBJ2-2	TRBV7-9	14	-	-	CASSPLTNTGELFF	TGTGCCAGCAGCCCACTGACGAACACCGGGGAGCTGTTTTTT
TRBJ2-5	TRBV7-2	17	TRBD2	-	CASSFKTSGSIQETQYF	TGTGCCAGCAGCTTTAAAACTAGCGGGAGTATTCAAGAGACCCAGTACTTC
TRBJ2-3	TRBV21-1	13	-	-	CASSVRERVTQYF	TGTGCCAGCAGCGTAAGGGAGCGTGTAACGCAGTATTTT
TRBJ1-5	TRBV28	15	-	-	CATSGGSFGNQPQHF	TGTGCCACCTCTGGGGGCAGCTTTGGCAATCAGCCCCAGCATTTT
TRBJ2-1	TRBV7-3	15	TRBD2	-	CASSSSTSGNNEQFF	TGTGCCAGCAGCTCCTCGACTAGCGGAAACAATGAGCAGTTCTTC
TRBJ2-2	TRBV7-3	17	TRBD1	-	CASSLSGDRVFTGELFF	TGTGCCAGCAGCTTGAGTGGGGACAGGGTTTTTACCGGGGAGCTGTTTTTT
TRBJ2-7	TRBV28	14	-	-	CASRDGQFSYEQYF	TGTGCCAGCAGGGACGGACAGTTTTCCTACGAGCAGTACTTC
TRBJ1-5	TRBV5-5	14	TRBD1	-	CASSFGTAYQPQHF	TGTGCCAGCAGCTTCGGGACAGCCTATCAGCCCCAGCATTTT
TRBJ2-7	TRBV11-2	14	TRBD1	-	CASSLEQGTYEQYF	TGTGCCAGCAGCTTAGAACAGGGGACCTACGAGCAGTACTTC
TRBJ2-7	TRBV4-3	16	TRBD1	-	CASSQSWTGDPFEQYF	TGCGCCAGCAGCCAATCTTGGACAGGGGACCCCTTCGAGCAGTACTTC